This T cell receptor beta chain originates from a study of tumor-infiltrating lymphocytes in primary liver carcinoma. Each 20-30 mg portion of unsorted bulk tissue served as the source for co-extraction of RNA and DNA. Synthesis of TCR beta cDNA was carried out from 500 ng total RNA with a constant-region primer. Libraries of TCR beta came from three nested multiplex PCR rounds with slightly modified ARM-PCR. A C-beta reverse primer and TRBV1-TRBV30 forward primers served in each of the first two PCR rounds, at about 10 cycles apiece. TCRdb redid the calling of the multiplex PCR reads with MiXCR, one entry per CDR3 protein. Counted here are approximately 79,000 distinct CDR3 sequences, 60% to 80% occurring once; the ten biggest clones make up about a quarter. A note on this clonotype: A single base separates this from a much larger clone, so it may be a read error.

The CDR3 consists of 16 residues. Trimming cost V 4 bases and J 4 bases; bases outside gene matches: 10. Germline CDR1 and CDR2: SGHRS and YFSETQ. The rearrangement uses TRBV5-1 and TRBJ2-1; TRBD2 matches at 8 bases. The sequenced material came from liver tumor tissue from sampling region 4. Described subset: tumor region T4, right-lateral pole. This receptor was obtained from a man aged 40-49 years with primary liver carcinoma and hepatitis B virus infection. The CDR3 bases are TGCGCCAGCAGCCAACCTACCAGCGGGAGTTACAATGAGCAGTTCTTC. Encoded protein: CASSQPTSGSYNEQFF.